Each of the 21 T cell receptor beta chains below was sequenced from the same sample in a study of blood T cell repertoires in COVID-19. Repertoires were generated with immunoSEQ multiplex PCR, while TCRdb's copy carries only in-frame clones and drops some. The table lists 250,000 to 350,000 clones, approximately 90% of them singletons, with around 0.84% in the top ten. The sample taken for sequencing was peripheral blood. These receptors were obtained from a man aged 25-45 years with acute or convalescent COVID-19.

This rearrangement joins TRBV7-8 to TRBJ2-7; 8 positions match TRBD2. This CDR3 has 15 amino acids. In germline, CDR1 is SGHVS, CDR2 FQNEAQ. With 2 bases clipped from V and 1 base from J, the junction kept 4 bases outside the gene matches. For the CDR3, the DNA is TGTGCCAGCAGCTTATCCGGGACTAGATCCTACGAGCAGTACTTC. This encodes CASSLSGTRSYEQYF.

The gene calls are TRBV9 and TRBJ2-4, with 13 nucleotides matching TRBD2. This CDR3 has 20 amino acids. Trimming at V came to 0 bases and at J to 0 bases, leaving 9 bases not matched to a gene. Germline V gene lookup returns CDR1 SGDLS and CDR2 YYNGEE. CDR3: CASSVVGLAGESIAKNIQYF. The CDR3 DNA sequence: TGTGCCAGCAGCGTAGTCGGACTAGCGGGAGAGTCAATAGCCAAAAACATTCAGTACTTC. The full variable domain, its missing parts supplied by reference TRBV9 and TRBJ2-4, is DSGVTQTPKHLITATGQRVTLRCSPRSGDLSVYWYQQSLDQGLQFLIQYYNGEERAKGNILERFSAQQFPDLHSELNLSSLELGDSALYFCASSVVGLAGESIAKNIQYFGAGTRLSVL.

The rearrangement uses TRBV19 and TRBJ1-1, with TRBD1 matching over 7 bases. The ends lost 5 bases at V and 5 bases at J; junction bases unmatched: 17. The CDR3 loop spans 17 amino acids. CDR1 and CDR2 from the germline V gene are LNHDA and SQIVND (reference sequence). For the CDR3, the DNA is TGTGCCAGTAGTTGGTCTTCCCCGACAGGGCGGTTTACTGAAGCTTTCTTT. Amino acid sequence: CASSWSSPTGRFTEAFF.

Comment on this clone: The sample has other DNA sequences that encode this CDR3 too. The CDR3 loop is CASSLGTEAFF. The CDR3 region has the DNA TGTGCCAGCAGCCTCGGCACTGAAGCTTTCTTT. V and J are TRBV28 and TRBJ1-1; no clear D gene. Germline V gives CDR1 MDHEN, CDR2 SYDVKM. This CDR3 comprises 11 residues. Trimming took 6 bases from V and 4 from J, leaving 6 bases between them.

CDR3 bases: TGTGCCAGCAGCCCAAACGGGGGTTATGGCTACACCTTC. Translated: CASSPNGGYGYTF. This chain connects TRBV7-8 to TRBJ1-2; a possible D gene is TRBD1 (5 bases). From germline, CDR1 is SGHVS and CDR2 FQNEAQ. V was clipped by 5 bases and J by 5 bases, with 12 bases between them. This CDR3 contains 13 residues.

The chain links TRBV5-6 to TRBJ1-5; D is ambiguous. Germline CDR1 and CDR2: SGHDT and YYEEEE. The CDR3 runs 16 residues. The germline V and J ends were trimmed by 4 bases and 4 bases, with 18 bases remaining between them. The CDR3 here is CASSLGSSVGNQPQHF. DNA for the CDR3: TGTGCCAGCAGCCTAGGGAGTTCCGTGGGAAATCAGCCCCAGCATTTT.

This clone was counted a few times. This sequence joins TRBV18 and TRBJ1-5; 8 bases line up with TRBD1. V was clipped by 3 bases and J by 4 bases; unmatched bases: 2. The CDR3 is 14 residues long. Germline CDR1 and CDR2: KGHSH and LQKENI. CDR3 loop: CASSPDRANQPQHF. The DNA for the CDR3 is TGTGCCAGCTCACCGGACAGGGCAAATCAGCCCCAGCATTTT.

The CDR3 nucleotides are TGTGCCAGCAGCTTGGATACAACCCAGAACACTGAAGCTTTCTTT. Protein: CASSLDTTQNTEAFF. The rearrangement joins TRBV5-4 to TRBJ1-1; D is ambiguous. The CDR3 totals 15 residues. V dropped 0 bases and J dropped 1 base, with 10 bases sitting between them. Germline CDR1 reads SGHNT; CDR2 reads YYREEE (reference sequence).

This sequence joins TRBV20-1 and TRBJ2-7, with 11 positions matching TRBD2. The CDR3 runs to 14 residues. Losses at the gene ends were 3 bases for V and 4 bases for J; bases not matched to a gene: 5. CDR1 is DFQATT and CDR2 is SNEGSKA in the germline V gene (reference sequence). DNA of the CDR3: TGCAGTGCTAGTTCGGGACTAGCGGCTTACGAGCAGTACTTC. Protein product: CSASSGLAAYEQYF.

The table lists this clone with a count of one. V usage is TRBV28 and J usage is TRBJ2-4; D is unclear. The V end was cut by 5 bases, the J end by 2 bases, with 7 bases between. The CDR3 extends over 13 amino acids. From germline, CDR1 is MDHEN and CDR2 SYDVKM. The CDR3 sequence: CASSVPTKNIQYF. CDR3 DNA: TGTGCCAGCAGTGTACCTACCAAAAACATTCAGTACTTC.

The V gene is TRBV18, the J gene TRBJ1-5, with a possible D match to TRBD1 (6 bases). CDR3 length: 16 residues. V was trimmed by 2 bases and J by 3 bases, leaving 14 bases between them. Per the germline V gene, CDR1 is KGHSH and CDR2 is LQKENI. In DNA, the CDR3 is TGTGCCAGCTCACCAAGCCTTACAGGGTACAATCAGCCCCAGCATTTT. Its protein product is CASSPSLTGYNQPQHF.

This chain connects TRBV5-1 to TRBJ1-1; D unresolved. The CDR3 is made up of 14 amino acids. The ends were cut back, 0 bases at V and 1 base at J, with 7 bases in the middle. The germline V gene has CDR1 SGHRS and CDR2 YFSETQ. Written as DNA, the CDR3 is TGCGCCAGCAGCTTGGCCGAGCGGAACACTGAAGCTTTCTTT. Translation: CASSLAERNTEAFF.

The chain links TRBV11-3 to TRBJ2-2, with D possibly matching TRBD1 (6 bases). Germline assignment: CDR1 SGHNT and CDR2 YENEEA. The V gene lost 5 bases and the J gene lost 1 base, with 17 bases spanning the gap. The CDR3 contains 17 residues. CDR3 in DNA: TGTGCCAGCAGCCTCATGAGGGACACCCTGAACACCGGGGAGCTGTTTTTT. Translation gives CASSLMRDTLNTGELFF.

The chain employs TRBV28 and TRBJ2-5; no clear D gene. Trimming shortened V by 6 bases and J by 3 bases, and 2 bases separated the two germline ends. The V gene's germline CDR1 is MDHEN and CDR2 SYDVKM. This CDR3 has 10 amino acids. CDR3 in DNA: TGTGCCAGCAGCGAAGAGACCCAGTACTTC. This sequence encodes CASSEETQYF.

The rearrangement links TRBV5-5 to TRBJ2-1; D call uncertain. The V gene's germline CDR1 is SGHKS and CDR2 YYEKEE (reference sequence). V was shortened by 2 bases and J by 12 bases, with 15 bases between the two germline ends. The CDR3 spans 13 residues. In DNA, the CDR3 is TGTGCCAGCAGCTTAGGTGCAGAGCGCGGGCAGTTCTTC. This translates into CASSLGAERGQFF.

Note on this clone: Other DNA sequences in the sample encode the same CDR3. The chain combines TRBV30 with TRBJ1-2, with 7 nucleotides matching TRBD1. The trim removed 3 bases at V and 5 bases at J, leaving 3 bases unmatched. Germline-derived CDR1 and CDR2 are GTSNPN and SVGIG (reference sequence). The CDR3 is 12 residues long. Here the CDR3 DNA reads TGTGCCTGGAGCAGACAGGGATATGGCTACACCTTC. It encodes CAWSRQGYGYTF.

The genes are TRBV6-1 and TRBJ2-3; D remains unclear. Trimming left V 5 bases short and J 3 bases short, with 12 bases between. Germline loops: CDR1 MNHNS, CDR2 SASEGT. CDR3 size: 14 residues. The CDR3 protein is CASSYPPRTDTQYF. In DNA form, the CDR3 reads TGTGCCAGCAGTTATCCCCCTCGGACAGATACGCAGTATTTT.

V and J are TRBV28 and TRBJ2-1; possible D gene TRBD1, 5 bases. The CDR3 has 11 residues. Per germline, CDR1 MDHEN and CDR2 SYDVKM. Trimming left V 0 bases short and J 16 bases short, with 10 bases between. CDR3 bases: TGTGCCAGCAGTTTATGGGACAAAAGCTTCTTC. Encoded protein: CASSLWDKSFF.

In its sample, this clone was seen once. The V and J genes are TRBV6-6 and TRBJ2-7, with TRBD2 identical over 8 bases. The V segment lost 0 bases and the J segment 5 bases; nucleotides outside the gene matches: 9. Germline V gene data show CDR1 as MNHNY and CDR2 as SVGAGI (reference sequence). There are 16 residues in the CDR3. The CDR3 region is CASSYSPGLGSDEQYF. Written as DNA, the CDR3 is TGTGCCAGCAGTTACTCCCCGGGACTAGGTAGCGACGAGCAGTACTTC.

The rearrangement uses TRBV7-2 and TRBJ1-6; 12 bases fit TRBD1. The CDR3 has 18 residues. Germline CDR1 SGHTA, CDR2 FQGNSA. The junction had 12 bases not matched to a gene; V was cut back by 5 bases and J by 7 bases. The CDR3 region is CASSEPRGTGGANSPLHF. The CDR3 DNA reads TGTGCCAGCAGCGAACCACGGGGGACAGGGGGCGCGAATTCACCCCTCCACTTT.

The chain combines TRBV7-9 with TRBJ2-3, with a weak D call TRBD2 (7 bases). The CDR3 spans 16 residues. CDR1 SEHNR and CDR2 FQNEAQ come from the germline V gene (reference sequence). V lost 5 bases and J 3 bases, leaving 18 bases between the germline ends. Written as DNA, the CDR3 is TGTGCCAGCAGCCCAGTTGGGGGGGGGCGAACAGATACGCAGTATTTT. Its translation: CASSPVGGGRTDTQYF. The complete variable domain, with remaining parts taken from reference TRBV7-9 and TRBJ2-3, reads DTGVSQNPRHKITKRGQNVTFRCDPISEHNRLYWYRQTLGQGPEFLTYFQNEAQLEKSRLLSDRFSAERPKGSFSTLEIQRTEQGDSAMYLCASSPVGGGRTDTQYFGPGTRLTVL.